Listed below are T cell receptor beta chains from one sample, sequenced in a study of blood T cell repertoires in COVID-19. Clones were sequenced by immunoSEQ multiplex PCR, and TCRdb holds only the in-frame ones, with some missing. The sample includes around 94,000 clones, more than 85% seen only once; the top ten take 3%. The sample consisted of peripheral blood. All receptors derive from a man aged 45 to 65 with active or convalescent COVID-19. Each CDR3 is given with its conserved first and last residue.

J	V	CDR3
TRBJ1-3	TRBV5-1	CASSLGNTGDPGNTIYF
TRBJ1-2	TRBV24-1	CATSDPGQGFGYTF
TRBJ1-4	TRBV27	CANPGAKLFF
TRBJ2-3	TRBV9	CASSVAPYTDTQYF
TRBJ2-1	TRBV28	CASRPGTGIYSEQFF
TRBJ2-5	TRBV2	CASSVQGQRETQYF
TRBJ1-3	TRBV9	CASSVGHDSGNTIYF
TRBJ2-7	TRBV9	CASSVVGDYEQYF
TRBJ1-2	TRBV5-4	CASSRDHGADGYTF
TRBJ1-6	TRBV3-1/TRBV3-2	CASSLGQGDSPLHF
TRBJ2-2	TRBV19	CASSMRQNTGELFF
TRBJ1-1	TRBV5-5	CASSPGLLNTEAFF
TRBJ2-2	TRBV7-2	CASSLRLVGAGELFF
TRBJ2-4	TRBV5-1	CASSNGQGSGNIQYF
TRBJ2-4	TRBV11-3	CASSLDSGGASGIQYF
TRBJ2-3	TRBV28	CASSLSPAPGESTDTQYF
TRBJ2-2	TRBV5-1	CASSPTGTASNTGELFF
TRBJ2-1	TRBV14	CASSQGLGTTHNEQFF
TRBJ2-3	TRBV28	CASSPLGPGTDTDTQYF
TRBJ1-2	TRBV10-3	CAIKGRDRGEGYTF
TRBJ2-7	TRBV18	CASSQPGTGAYEQYF
TRBJ2-2	TRBV24-1	CATSDTVDRGVTGELFF
TRBJ2-3	TRBV9	CASSDARFTDTQYF
TRBJ1-1	TRBV7-2	CASSLWTGPADTEAFF
TRBJ2-3	TRBV7-2	CASSSGLAGGTDTQYF
TRBJ1-3	TRBV7-6	CASSSRTAFSGNTIYF
TRBJ2-2	TRBV5-1	CASSYGTSGGFTGELFF
TRBJ2-2	TRBV6-5	CASSYSSGGELFF
TRBJ1-6	TRBV3-1/TRBV3-2	CASSQVLGQNSPLHF
TRBJ2-6	TRBV5-6	CASSLGGASPGNVLTF
TRBJ2-1	TRBV7-9	CASSEEGLRGNEQFF
TRBJ2-1	TRBV25-1	CASSATGFEQFF
TRBJ2-1	TRBV5-1	CASSLMASGDNEQFF
TRBJ1-5	TRBV18	CASSLATGGSGSQPQHF
TRBJ2-2	TRBV28	CASTGGQGAGELFF
TRBJ2-5	TRBV28	CASSLPRGGAETQYF
TRBJ2-5	TRBV5-1	CASASGQGIGETQYF
TRBJ1-2	TRBV23-1	CASSDGGGYGYTF
TRBJ1-1	TRBV3-1/TRBV3-2	CASSLGQGRTEAFF
TRBJ2-3	TRBV9	CASSSGLAGGQSTDTQYF
TRBJ1-5	TRBV28	CASSLTGPYSNQPQHF
TRBJ2-7	TRBV2	CASSSPRGGTYEQYF
TRBJ1-1	TRBV6-5	CASSVPGQGGTEAFF
TRBJ1-1	TRBV6-5	CASSWDRGTEAFF
TRBJ1-1	TRBV19	CASSPHGQGRTEAFF
TRBJ1-1	TRBV6-6	CASSYSETNTEAFF
TRBJ2-7	TRBV10-1	CASSDSGRGNFHEQYF
TRBJ1-5	TRBV19	CASSITGGNQPQHF
TRBJ2-7	TRBV12-3/TRBV12-4	CASSLWENEQYF
TRBJ1-4	TRBV11-2	CASSSTGGEKLFF
TRBJ1-5	TRBV11-2	CASSLFSGGNQPQHF
TRBJ1-6	TRBV4-1	CASSHSIGQTYNSPLHF
TRBJ2-3	TRBV5-1	CASSLGGQVTDTQYF
TRBJ2-1	TRBV7-2	CASSLESLAGGGQFF